This T cell receptor (beta chain) was retrieved from a study of circulating and synovial CD4+ cells in juvenile arthritis. Clones were sequenced by immunoSEQ multiplex PCR, and TCRdb holds only the in-frame ones, with some missing. Of roughly 32,000 clones detected, roughly 96% appear once; the ten largest clones hold around 0.68%. Regarding this clone: Its target is not known.

Trimming removed 4 bases from V and 2 bases from J; junction bases left unmatched: 5. The CDR3 covers 15 residues. Germline CDR1 and CDR2: SGHNT and YYREEE (reference sequence). Findings of the study overall: Shared-clonotype fractions with synovium likely underestimate full repertoire overlap.

The sample was CD4+ T cells from blood. The rearrangement links TRBV5-4 to TRBJ2-3; 9 bases match TRBD2. This clonotype was obtained from a human donor with juvenile idiopathic arthritis. The CDR3 nucleotides are TGTGCCAGCAGCCCCGGGACTAGCCACACAGATACGCAGTATTTT. Protein: CASSPGTSHTDTQYF.